The present T cell receptor beta chain was sequenced within a study of neurological immune-mediated disorders (dated 2019 in TCRdb). About the investigation overall: Peripheral blood TCR-beta repertoires from HTLV-I-associated myelopathy (HAM/TSP) patients, multiple sclerosis patients and healthy controls were compared by UMI-based sequencing. Longitudinal samples, technical triplicates and paired sorted CD4+ and CD8+ T-cell subsets, alongside PBMC samples, were included among the roughly 98 TCR-beta libraries. The cohort comprised 60 to 75 subjects: roughly 14 HAM/TSP patients, 35 or so multiple sclerosis patients and approximately 20 healthy controls. Broad study findings and their caveats: The highest TCR clonal expansion was observed in HAM/TSP patients, whereas the lowest was observed in MS patients, even when compared with healthy controls. Across subjects, expanded clones never shared an identical CDR3 amino acid sequence, which suggests that the TCR-beta repertoires in every group were private.

Healthy controls were blood bank volunteers in Maryland, USA. For the sorted-subset TCR libraries, the starting material was roughly 1 million sorted CD4+ or CD8+ T cells. PBMCs were separated from peripheral blood using Ficoll-Hypaque density gradient centrifugation and then cryopreserved in liquid nitrogen. Paired sorted CD4+ and CD8+ subsets came from healthy controls, HAM/TSP patients and MS patients. At least ten counts were recorded for this clonotype. Its antigen remains undetermined. No qualities accompany the bases; no much larger clone lies one base away. The CDR3 starts with the cysteine, ends with the phenylalanine, and has 15 residues. The kept DNA is CDR3 alone, 45 bases in frame from the first base. V loses 7 bases of germline sequence and J loses 1 base, and the interval between the two ends is 16 bases. For CDR1 and CDR2, the germline V gene (reference sequence) lists LNHDA and SQIVND.

cDNA was synthesized by template-switch 5'RACE using a primer carrying a 10-nucleotide random unique molecular identifier by which each TCR transcript was tagged. Every sequencing run covered 15-18 subjects and yielded more than 160 million TCR-beta sequences. Total RNA was extracted with the RNeasy kit. The KAPA Real-time Library Amplification kit was used to amplify TCR-beta VDJ regions with primers targeting the TCR constant region and the 5'RACE anchor. Sample indexes and Illumina adaptors were added in a first PCR, and a second PCR then increased library yield. After Ampure bead purification, the TCR product of roughly 650 bp was size-selected on a 2% E-gel SizeSelection system. Before pooling, library quality was checked on a Bioanalyzer, concentration was measured with Qubit, and libraries were quantified with the Kapa Library Quantification kit. Libraries were sequenced paired-end 2 x 150 bp on an Illumina HiSeq 2500. To increase sequence diversity, 25-30% phiX was spiked into each library pool. The paper's processing steps were these. Quality-filtered reads were processed with the UMI-based MiGEC pipeline, and over 85% of raw TCR sequences were removed by the MiGEC pipeline during error correction. IMGT germline references were used for alignment of VDJ genes, and clonotypes were defined by a unique CDR3 amino acid sequence together with V-J genes. Clonal expansion, Shannon diversity and CDR3 relatedness (CalcPairwiseDistances, ClusterSamples) were evaluated with VDJtools, and phylogenetic trees were built with CLCbio workbench. Clones with at least 8 unique UMIs were defined as expanded, with this threshold being based on coefficient-of-variation modelling across technical triplicates. The public sequencing data were trimmed at Q25 with fastp and processed into clonotypes with MiXCR by TCRdb, which kept only in-frame beta chains. All rows with the same CDR3 protein become a single entry with the most common DNA and genes. The V and J calls were not made by the authors but by TCRdb's processing. The sample table holds 20,000 to 25,000 distinct CDR3 sequences, of which about 6.2% were seen once. Around 41% of the sample lies in the top ten.

Sample: CD8+ T cells from blood. This clonotype was sampled from a young man in good health. Rearrangement joined TRBV19 to TRBJ1-1, with no confidently assigned D gene. The CDR3 amino acid sequence is: CASTPFGPTNTEAFF. The nucleotide sequence is TGTGCCAGTACCCCATTTGGACCGACGAACACTGAAGCTTTCTTT.